Listed here are 10 T cell receptor beta chains from one sample, sequenced in a study of T-cell reconstitution after alpha-beta-depleted transplantation in children. Preparation of the TCRbeta library was carried out with unique molecular identifiers. One entry per CDR3 protein results from TCRdb running MiXCR on the PCR reads. The profile shows about 980,000 distinct CDR3 sequences, about 29% of them singletons. The sequencing here drew on PBMCs, mostly from graft donor cells, taken 360 days after TCRalphabeta/CD19-depleted stem cell transplant. The receptor set was obtained from a boy in the first two years of life who had a stem cell transplant for SCID, so the T cells may come from the graft donor.

This sequence joins TRBV20-1 and TRBJ2-1; no definite D call. The CDR3 is 12 amino acids. The germline CDR1 and CDR2 sequences are DFQATT and SNEGSKA (reference sequence). The V end was cut by 8 bases, the J end by 2 bases, with 10 bases between. The CDR3 is CSTKETYNEQFF. Here the CDR3 DNA reads TGCAGTACTAAAGAAACCTACAATGAGCAGTTCTTC.

This clonotype occurred many times. The chain is built from TRBV7-2 and TRBJ2-1; the D is unclear. This CDR3 contains 13 residues. Trimming left V 5 bases short and J 6 bases short, with 11 bases between. In germline, CDR1 is SGHTA, CDR2 FQGNSA. The CDR3 region is CASSPRNGNEQFF. For the CDR3, the DNA is TGTGCCAGCAGCCCAAGGAATGGCAATGAGCAGTTCTTC.

Many counts were recorded for this clonotype. A read error may account for a junction end that differs from germline. V and J are TRBV5-1 and TRBJ1-3; D is ambiguous. In germline, CDR1 is SGHRS, CDR2 YFSETQ. CDR3 length equals 15 residues. CDR3 residues: CASSLSSGSGNTIYF. The CDR3 DNA is TGTGCCAGCAGCTTAAGTTCAGGATCTGGAAACACCATATATTTT. Based on the CDR3 plus reference TRBV5-1 and TRBJ1-3, the full variable domain is KAGVTQTPRYLIKTRGQQVTLSCSPISGHRSVSWYQQTPGQGLQFLFEYFSETQRNKGNFPGRFSGRQFSNSRSEMNVSTLELGDSALYLCASSLSSGSGNTIYFGEGSWLTVV.

This clonotype was found a few times. The chain has TRBV20-1 and TRBJ1-1, with D unclear. CDR1 is DFQATT, CDR2 SNEGSKA, per germline (reference sequence). The CDR3 spans 13 residues. Trimming cost V 0 bases and J 5 bases, with 10 bases left between them. This chain's CDR3 is CSARDWRVTEAFF. The CDR3 nucleotides are TGCAGTGCTAGAGATTGGCGGGTGACTGAAGCTTTCTTT.

This clonotype was recorded at least ten times. As DNA, the CDR3 is TGTGCCAGCAGTACTTCCGGGACTTTCTACGAGCAGTACTTC. This translates into CASSTSGTFYEQYF. V usage is TRBV27 and J usage is TRBJ2-7; D is perhaps TRBD2 (6 bases). Germline lookup yields CDR1 MNHEY and CDR2 SMNVEV (reference sequence). The CDR3 spans 14 residues. With 5 bases removed from V and 3 bases from J, the gap between germline ends came to 14 bases.

This clonotype occurred a few times. This chain links TRBV5-1 with TRBJ1-1; D gene ambiguous. CDR1 SGHRS and CDR2 YFSETQ come from the germline V gene. This CDR3 is built from 15 residues. V was pared by 0 bases and J by 3 bases, with 12 bases between. The CDR3 sequence is CASSLGRSYDTEAFF. The CDR3 nucleotides are TGCGCCAGCAGCTTGGGCAGGAGTTACGACACTGAAGCTTTCTTT.

This clonotype has only one observation. The V gene is TRBV2, the J gene TRBJ2-2; no definite D call. Trimming took off 6 bases at V and 3 bases at J, with 5 bases between the two ends. CDR1 and CDR2 (germline): SNHLY, FYNNEI. CDR3 length: 12 amino acids. This chain's CDR3 is CASSVDTGELFF. CDR3 in DNA: TGTGCCAGCAGCGTCGACACCGGGGAGCTGTTTTTT.

The rearrangement uses TRBV20-1 and TRBJ1-5; no clear D gene. V shed 5 bases and J shed 3 bases, with 11 bases lying between them. The CDR3 runs to 13 residues. Germline CDR1 DFQATT, CDR2 SNEGSKA (reference sequence). The DNA of the CDR3 is TGCAGTGCTGCCGGGGAAGTCAATCAGCCCCAGCATTTT. Residues: CSAAGEVNQPQHF.

V gene TRBV4-3 combines with J gene TRBJ2-4; the D is unclear. The CDR3 is 15 residues long. Trimming pared 4 bases from V and 5 bases from J, leaving 15 bases between. CDR1 is LGHNA, CDR2 YSLEER, per germline. The CDR3 spells CASSLTVSNQNIQYF. The DNA for the CDR3 is TGCGCCAGCAGCCTGACGGTGTCAAACCAAAACATTCAGTACTTC.

This chain joins TRBV29-1 and TRBJ2-2, with 7 bases aligning to TRBD1. CDR3 length: 15 residues. Looked up from germline, CDR1 is SQVTM and CDR2 is ANQGSEA. Trimming cost V 5 bases and J 0 bases; bases outside gene matches: 6. The CDR3 reads CSVTVGTANTGELFF. The CDR3 DNA is TGCAGCGTTACGGTTGGGACAGCGAACACCGGGGAGCTGTTTTTT.